The present T cell receptor beta chain was sequenced within a study of OX40 agonist ivuxolimab in advanced cancers. General study results and limits: People who partly responded at 0.1-3.0 mg/kg had some of the least clonal expansion seen. Some of the nonresponding patients also showed low levels of normalized T-cell clonal expansion.

Concerning this clone itself: The antigen is unknown.

Libraries were prepared by immunoSEQ multiplex PCR; TCRdb keeps only in-frame clonotypes and omits some of them. Found here are about 38,000 clones, roughly 87% of them singletons; the top ten hold 40% to 45%. Germline loops: CDR1 MNHEY, CDR2 SMNVEV (reference sequence). V dropped 2 bases and J dropped 0; count of bases not matched to a gene: 10. The CDR3 is made up of 18 amino acids. This TCR derives from an adult with an advanced solid tumor such as melanoma, head and neck, liver or kidney cancer. The material was CD4+ or CD8+ T cells sorted from blood, obtained in a trial of the OX40 agonist ivuxolimab. The chain recombines TRBV27 with TRBJ2-7; 10 bases match TRBD1. The CDR3 loop reads CASSLRDRGTLFSYEQYF. CDR3 DNA: TGTGCCAGCAGTTTAAGGGACAGGGGAACCCTGTTCTCCTACGAGCAGTACTTC.